The 20 T cell receptor beta chains below come from one sample, sequenced in a study of T cell responses to AZD1222 COVID-19 vaccine. Sequenced by immunoSEQ multiplex PCR; TCRdb stores in-frame clones only, minus some. The sample includes some 91,000 clones, approximately 94% seen only once; the top ten take roughly 12%. The source material was peripheral blood, sampled on day 0 of AZD1222 vaccination. The source is an adult in good health.

J is TRBJ2-7 and V is TRBV27; D might be TRBD1 or TRBD2, each matching 6 bases. The germline CDR1 and CDR2 sequences are MNHEY and SMNVEV (reference sequence). This CDR3 has 17 amino acids. V was cut by 2 bases and J by 3 bases, with 20 bases left in between. CDR3 loop: CASSLGWGAGRHYEQYF. The CDR3 DNA reads TGTGCCAGCAGTTTAGGTTGGGGGGCAGGGAGACACTACGAGCAGTACTTC.

This chain connects TRBV28 to TRBJ2-2; D is undetermined. Trimming left V 2 bases short and J 7 bases short, with 8 bases between. Germline CDR1 reads MDHEN; CDR2 reads SYDVKM. CDR3 size: 13 residues. CDR3 region: CASSLDIGGELFF. For the CDR3, the DNA is TGTGCCAGCAGTTTAGACATTGGCGGGGAGCTGTTTTTT. Based on the CDR3 plus reference TRBV28 and TRBJ2-2, the full variable domain is DVKVTQSSRYLVKRTGEKVFLECVQDMDHENMFWYRQDPGLGLRLIYFSYDVKMKEKGDIPEGYSVSREKKERFSLILESASTNQTSMYLCASSLDIGGELFFGEGSRLTVL.

J is TRBJ2-7 and V is TRBV10-3; 9 positions match TRBD1. The ends lost 3 bases at V and 5 bases at J; junction bases unmatched: 5. The CDR3 loop spans 14 amino acids. CDR1 and CDR2 from the germline V gene are ENHRY and SYGVKD. The CDR3 sequence is CAISDGTGTHEQYF. CDR3 nucleotides: TGTGCCATCAGTGACGGGACAGGGACCCACGAGCAGTACTTC.

The rearrangement joins TRBV7-9 to TRBJ2-3; the D is unclear. CDR1 is SEHNR and CDR2 is FQNEAQ in the germline V gene (reference sequence). Trimming pared 3 bases from V and 9 bases from J, leaving 10 bases between. This CDR3 region has 12 residues. The CDR3: CASSFRQDTQYF. The CDR3 nucleotides read TGTGCCAGCAGCTTCCGACAAGACACGCAGTATTTT.

The V call is TRBV19, the J call TRBJ1-1; tentative D call: TRBD1 (5 bases). Trimming stripped 6 bases from V and 9 bases from J, with 14 bases between. Germline assignment: CDR1 LNHDA and CDR2 SQIVND (reference sequence). The CDR3 covers 12 residues. The CDR3 reads CASSRSRGKAFF. In DNA form, the CDR3 reads TGTGCCAGTAGCCGATCGAGGGGAAAAGCTTTCTTT.

The chain has TRBV6-1 and TRBJ1-5, with D perhaps matching TRBD1 (6 bases). V lost 0 bases and J lost 6, with 12 bases in between. Per germline, CDR1 MNHNS and CDR2 SASEGT. CDR3 length: 15 amino acids. For the CDR3, the DNA is TGTGCCAGCAGTGAAGCTGGGGGGCTAGGTCAGCCCCAGCATTTT. Protein: CASSEAGGLGQPQHF.

V and J are TRBV19 and TRBJ1-6, with unresolved D. V shed 3 bases and J shed 6 bases, with 12 bases lying between them. CDR3 length: 15 amino acids. Germline CDR1 and CDR2: LNHDA and SQIVND (reference sequence). For the CDR3, the DNA is TGTGCCAGTAGTATTGCGTCGGGTAGTAATTCACCCCTCCACTTT. Its translation is CASSIASGSNSPLHF.

CDR3 in DNA: TGTGCCAGCAGCTTGGTGGGGCTAGCGGGGCAAGAGACCCAGTACTTC. Translated, it gives CASSLVGLAGQETQYF. This chain uses TRBV5-8 with TRBJ2-5; 9 positions match TRBD2. Germline CDR1 reads SGHTS; CDR2 reads YDEGEE. J lost 2 bases, V lost 0 bases, and 5 bases had no gene match. The CDR3 length is 16 residues.

This rearrangement joins TRBV5-6 to TRBJ1-4; 7 bases match TRBD1. Germline V CDR1 and CDR2: SGHDT, YYEEEE. The ends lost 1 base at V and 4 bases at J; junction bases unmatched: 4. There are 15 residues in the CDR3. The CDR3 protein is CASSLRQGNNEKLFF. The CDR3 DNA is TGTGCCAGCAGCTTGCGACAGGGTAATAATGAAAAACTGTTTTTT.

The rearrangement uses TRBV4-3 and TRBJ2-3, with no clear D. Trimming pared 2 bases from V and 0 bases from J, leaving 9 bases between. The CDR3 has 15 amino acids. CDR1 and CDR2 (germline): LGHNA, YSLEER. CDR3 in amino acids: CASSQRLESTDTQYF. The CDR3 DNA reads as TGCGCCAGCAGCCAACGTCTAGAAAGCACAGATACGCAGTATTTT.

This sequence joins TRBV3-1 (or the pseudogene TRBV3-2) and TRBJ1-1; TRBD1 matches at 7 bases. Germline CDR1 is LGHDT and CDR2 is YNNKEL (reference sequence). CDR3 length: 15 amino acids. J was trimmed by 4 bases and V by 3 bases; bases with no gene match: 8. The CDR3 region is CASSQIYRGSTEAFF. CDR3 in DNA: TGTGCCAGCAGCCAGATATACAGGGGAAGCACTGAAGCTTTCTTT.

The chain joins TRBV2 to TRBJ1-5; TRBD1 is a possible D gene (5 bases). Trimming took off 3 bases at V and 1 base at J, with 22 bases between the two ends. Germline loops: CDR1 SNHLY, CDR2 FYNNEI. The CDR3 is made up of 19 amino acids. As DNA, the CDR3 is TGTGCCAGCAGTGATTCAGCAAAGGGGAGGTATCGGAGCAATCAGCCCCAGCATTTT. This sequence encodes CASSDSAKGRYRSNQPQHF.

The chain couples TRBV7-9 to TRBJ2-2; 9 bases align to TRBD2. V lost 11 bases to trimming and J lost 3 bases; unmatched junction nucleotides: 10. Germline V gives CDR1 SEHNR, CDR2 FQNEAQ (reference sequence). The length of the CDR3 is 15 residues. CDR3 region: CAGQLAGAYTGELFF. CDR3 DNA: TGTGCCGGTCAGTTAGCGGGGGCCTACACCGGGGAGCTGTTTTTT.

The chain has TRBV6-4 and TRBJ1-2; TRBD1 matches at 7 bases. The CDR3 extends over 14 amino acids. The J segment lost 4 bases and the V segment lost 3 bases, leaving 5 bases of the junction unmatched. CDR1 and CDR2 (germline): MRHNA, SNTAGT. DNA of the CDR3: TGTGCCAGCAGTGAGGGACAGCCCTTCTATGGCTACACCTTC. It is translated as CASSEGQPFYGYTF.

CDR3 amino acids: CASSLSWDSYGYTF. The CDR3 DNA reads TGTGCCAGCAGTTTATCGTGGGACAGTTACGGCTACACCTTC. V and J are TRBV27 and TRBJ1-2, with 7 nucleotides matching TRBD1. J lost 8 bases, V lost 0 bases, and 6 bases had no gene match. CDR1 is MNHEY, CDR2 SMNVEV, per germline (reference sequence). This CDR3 is built from 14 residues.

The J gene is TRBJ2-7, the V gene TRBV6-6, with D perhaps TRBD2 (6 bases). This CDR3 comprises 13 residues. Germline CDR1 MNHNY, CDR2 SVGAGI (reference sequence). Trimming shortened V by 6 bases and J by 3 bases, and 12 bases separated the two germline ends. CDR3 DNA: TGTGCCAGCAGCCCCCCCGGGGGCTACGAGCAGTACTTC. Translation gives CASSPPGGYEQYF.

The genes are TRBV4-3 and TRBJ2-5; D gene uncertain. Looked up from germline, CDR1 is LGHNA and CDR2 is YSLEER. Trimming removed 0 bases at V and 1 base at J, with 12 bases between. This CDR3 has 16 amino acids. The CDR3 DNA is TGCGCCAGCAGCCAAGATACATCCCCTCTCCAAGAGACCCAGTACTTC. Encoded protein: CASSQDTSPLQETQYF.

The chain joins TRBV7-9 to TRBJ1-4, with D maybe TRBD1 (6 bases). The germline V and J ends were trimmed by 3 bases and 4 bases, with 15 bases remaining between them. Germline loops: CDR1 SEHNR, CDR2 FQNEAQ (reference sequence). The CDR3 sequence is 16 residues long. CDR3 residues: CASSFQQGSFNEKLFF. In DNA, the CDR3 is TGTGCCAGCAGCTTCCAACAGGGAAGCTTTAATGAAAAACTGTTTTTT.

The chain joins TRBV9 to TRBJ2-1; D not resolved. The V end was cut by 0 bases, the J end by 0 bases, with 7 bases between. This CDR3 is built from 15 residues. Germline CDR1 SGDLS, CDR2 YYNGEE. CDR3 nucleotide sequence: TGTGCCAGCAGCGTAGGGGCCAGCTCCTACAATGAGCAGTTCTTC. Translation: CASSVGASSYNEQFF.

This clone turned up a few times. The chain carries TRBV19 and TRBJ2-7; D is unresolved. The V end was cut by 6 bases, the J end by 0 bases, with 12 bases between. Germline CDR1 LNHDA, CDR2 SQIVND (reference sequence). There are 14 residues in the CDR3. The CDR3 coding sequence is TGTGCCAGTAGCCTCGGAATCGGCTCCTACGAGCAGTACTTC. Its protein is CASSLGIGSYEQYF.